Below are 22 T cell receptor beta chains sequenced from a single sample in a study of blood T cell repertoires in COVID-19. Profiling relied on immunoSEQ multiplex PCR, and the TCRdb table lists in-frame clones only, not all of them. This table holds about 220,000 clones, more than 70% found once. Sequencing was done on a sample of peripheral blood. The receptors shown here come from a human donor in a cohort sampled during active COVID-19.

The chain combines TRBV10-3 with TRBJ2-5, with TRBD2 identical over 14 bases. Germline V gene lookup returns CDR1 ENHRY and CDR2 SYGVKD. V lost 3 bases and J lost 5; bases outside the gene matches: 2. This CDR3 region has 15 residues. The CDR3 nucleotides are TGTGCCATCAGTGACGGACTAGCGGGAGGCGAGACCCAGTACTTC. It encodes CAISDGLAGGETQYF.

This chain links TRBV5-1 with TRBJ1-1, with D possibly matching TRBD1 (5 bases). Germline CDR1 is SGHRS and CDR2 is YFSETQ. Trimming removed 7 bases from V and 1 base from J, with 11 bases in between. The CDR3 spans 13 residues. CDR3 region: CASQDKTNTEAFF. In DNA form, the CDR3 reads TGCGCCAGCCAGGACAAGACGAACACTGAAGCTTTCTTT.

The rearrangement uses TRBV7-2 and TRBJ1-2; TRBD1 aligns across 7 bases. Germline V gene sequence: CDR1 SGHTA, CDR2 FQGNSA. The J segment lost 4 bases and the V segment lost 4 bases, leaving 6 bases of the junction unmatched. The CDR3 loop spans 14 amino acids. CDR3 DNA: TGTGCCAGCAGCTCCCTGGGACAGTTCTATGGCTACACCTTC. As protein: CASSSLGQFYGYTF.

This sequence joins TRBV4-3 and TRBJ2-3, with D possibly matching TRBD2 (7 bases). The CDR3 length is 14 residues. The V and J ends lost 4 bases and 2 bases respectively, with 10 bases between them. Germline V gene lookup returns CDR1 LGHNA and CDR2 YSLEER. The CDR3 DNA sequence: TGCGCCAGCAGCCCTCGGGGGGCCACAGATACGCAGTATTTT. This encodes CASSPRGATDTQYF.

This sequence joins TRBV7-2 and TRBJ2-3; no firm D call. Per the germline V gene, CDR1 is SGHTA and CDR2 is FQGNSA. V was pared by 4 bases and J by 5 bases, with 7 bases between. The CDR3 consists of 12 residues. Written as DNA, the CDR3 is TGTGCCAGCAGCTACGGTGGAGATACGCAGTATTTT. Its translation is CASSYGGDTQYF. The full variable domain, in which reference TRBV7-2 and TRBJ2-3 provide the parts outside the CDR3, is GAGVSQSPSNKVTEKGKDVELRCDPISGHTALYWYRQSLGQGLEFLIYFQGNSAPDKSGLPSDRFSAERTGGSVSTLTIQRTQQEDSAVYLCASSYGGDTQYFGPGTRLTVL.

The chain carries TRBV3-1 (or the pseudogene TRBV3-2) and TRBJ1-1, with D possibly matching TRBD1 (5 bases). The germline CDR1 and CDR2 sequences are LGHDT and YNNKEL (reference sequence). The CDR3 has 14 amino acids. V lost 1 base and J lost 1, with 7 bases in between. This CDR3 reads CASSQVQGNTEAFF. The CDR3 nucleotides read TGTGCCAGCAGCCAAGTTCAGGGGAACACTGAAGCTTTCTTT.

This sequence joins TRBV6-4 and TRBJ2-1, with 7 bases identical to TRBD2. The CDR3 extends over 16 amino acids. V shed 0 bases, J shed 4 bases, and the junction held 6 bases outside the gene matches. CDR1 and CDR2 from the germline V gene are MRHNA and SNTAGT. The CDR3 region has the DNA TGTGCCAGCAGTGACTCGGGCGGGAGAGGATACAATGAGCAGTTCTTC. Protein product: CASSDSGGRGYNEQFF.

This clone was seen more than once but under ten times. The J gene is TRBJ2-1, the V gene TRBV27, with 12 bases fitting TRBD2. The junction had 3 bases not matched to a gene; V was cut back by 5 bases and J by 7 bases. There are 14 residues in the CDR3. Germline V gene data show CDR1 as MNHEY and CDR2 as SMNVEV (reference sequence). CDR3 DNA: TGTGCCAGCAGTCCGACTAGCGGGAGTAATGAGCAGTTCTTC. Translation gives CASSPTSGSNEQFF.

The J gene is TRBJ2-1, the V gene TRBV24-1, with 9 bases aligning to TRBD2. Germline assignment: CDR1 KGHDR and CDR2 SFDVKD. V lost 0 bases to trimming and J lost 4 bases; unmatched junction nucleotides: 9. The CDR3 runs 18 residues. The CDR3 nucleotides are TGTGCCACCAGTGATTTGTCCGGGACTAGCAACAAATACAATGAGCAGTTCTTC. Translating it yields CATSDLSGTSNKYNEQFF.

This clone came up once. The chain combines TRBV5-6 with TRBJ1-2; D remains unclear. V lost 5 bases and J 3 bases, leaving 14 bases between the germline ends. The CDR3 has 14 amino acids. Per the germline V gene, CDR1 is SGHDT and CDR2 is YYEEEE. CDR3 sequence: CASRGSDIYYGYTF. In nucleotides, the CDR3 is TGTGCCAGCAGAGGATCCGACATCTACTATGGCTACACCTTC.

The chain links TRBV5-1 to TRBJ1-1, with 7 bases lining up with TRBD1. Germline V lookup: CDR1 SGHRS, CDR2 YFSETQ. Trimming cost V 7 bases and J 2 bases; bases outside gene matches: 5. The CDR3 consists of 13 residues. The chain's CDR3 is CASRQGINTEAFF. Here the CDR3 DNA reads TGCGCCAGCCGACAGGGCATTAACACTGAAGCTTTCTTT. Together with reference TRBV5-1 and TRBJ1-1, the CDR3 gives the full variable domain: KAGVTQTPRYLIKTRGQQVTLSCSPISGHRSVSWYQQTPGQGLQFLFEYFSETQRNKGNFPGRFSGRQFSNSRSEMNVSTLELGDSALYLCASRQGINTEAFFGQGTRLTVV.

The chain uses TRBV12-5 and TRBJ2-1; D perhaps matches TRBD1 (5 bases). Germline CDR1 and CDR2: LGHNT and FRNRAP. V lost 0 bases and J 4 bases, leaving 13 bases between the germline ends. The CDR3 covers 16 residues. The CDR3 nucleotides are TGTGCTAGTGGTTTGGTAAGGGGCTGGGGATACAATGAGCAGTTCTTC. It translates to CASGLVRGWGYNEQFF.

For the CDR3, the DNA is TGCGCCAGCAGCTTGGGACTAGCGGGGGAGGGCAATGAGCAGTTCTTC. Its protein is CASSLGLAGEGNEQFF. V gene TRBV5-1 combines with J gene TRBJ2-1; 12 bases are a match to TRBD2. The germline V gene has CDR1 SGHRS and CDR2 YFSETQ. The CDR3 length is 16 residues. V dropped 0 bases and J dropped 6; count of bases not matched to a gene: 4.

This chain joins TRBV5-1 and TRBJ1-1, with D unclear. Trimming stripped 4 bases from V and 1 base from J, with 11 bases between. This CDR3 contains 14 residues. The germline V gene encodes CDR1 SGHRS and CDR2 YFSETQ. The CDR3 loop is CASSPREGNTEAFF. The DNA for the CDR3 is TGCGCCAGCAGCCCACGTGAGGGGAACACTGAAGCTTTCTTT.

The CDR3 protein is CASSYGTGKRTEAFF. The CDR3 region has the DNA TGTGCCAGCAGTTACGGGACAGGGAAGAGGACTGAAGCTTTCTTT. V usage is TRBV6-6 and J usage is TRBJ1-1, with 9 bases lining up with TRBD1. The V gene's germline CDR1 is MNHNY and CDR2 SVGAGI (reference sequence). This CDR3 is 15 amino acids long. The V gene end was trimmed by 2 bases and the J gene end by 5 bases; junction bases not matched to a gene: 6.

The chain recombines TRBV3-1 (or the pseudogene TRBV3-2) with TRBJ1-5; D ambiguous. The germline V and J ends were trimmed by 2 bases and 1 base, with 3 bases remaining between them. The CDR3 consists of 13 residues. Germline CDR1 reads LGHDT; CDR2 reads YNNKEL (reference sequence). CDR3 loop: CASSQLSNQPQHF. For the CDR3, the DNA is TGTGCCAGCAGCCAATTAAGCAATCAGCCCCAGCATTTT.

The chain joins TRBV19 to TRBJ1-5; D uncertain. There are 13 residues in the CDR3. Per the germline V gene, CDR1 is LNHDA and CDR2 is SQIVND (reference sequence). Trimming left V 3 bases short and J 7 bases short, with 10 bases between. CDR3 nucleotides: TGTGCCAGTAGTATTGCTCCGGGGCAGCCCCAGCATTTT. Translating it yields CASSIAPGQPQHF.

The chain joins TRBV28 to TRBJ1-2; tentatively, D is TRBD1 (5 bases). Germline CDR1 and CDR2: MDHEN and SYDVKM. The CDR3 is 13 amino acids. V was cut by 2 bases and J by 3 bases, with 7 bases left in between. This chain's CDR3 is CASSLTGDYGYTF. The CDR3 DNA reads TGTGCCAGCAGTTTAACGGGGGACTATGGCTACACCTTC.

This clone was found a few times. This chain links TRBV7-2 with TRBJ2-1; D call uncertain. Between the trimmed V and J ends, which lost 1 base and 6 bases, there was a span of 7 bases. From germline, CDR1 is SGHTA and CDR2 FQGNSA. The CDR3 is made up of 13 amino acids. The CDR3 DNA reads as TGTGCCAGCAGCTTAGAAGGCGGCAATGAGCAGTTCTTC. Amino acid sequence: CASSLEGGNEQFF. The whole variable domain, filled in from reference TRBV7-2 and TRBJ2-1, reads GAGVSQSPSNKVTEKGKDVELRCDPISGHTALYWYRQSLGQGLEFLIYFQGNSAPDKSGLPSDRFSAERTGGSVSTLTIQRTQQEDSAVYLCASSLEGGNEQFFGPGTRLTVL.

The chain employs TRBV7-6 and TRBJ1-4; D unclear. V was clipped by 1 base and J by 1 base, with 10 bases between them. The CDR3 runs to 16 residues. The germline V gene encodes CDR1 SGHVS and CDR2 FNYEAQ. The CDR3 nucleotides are TGTGCCAGCAGCTTAGTTCCGGTTGTAACTAATGAAAAACTGTTTTTT. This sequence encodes CASSLVPVVTNEKLFF.

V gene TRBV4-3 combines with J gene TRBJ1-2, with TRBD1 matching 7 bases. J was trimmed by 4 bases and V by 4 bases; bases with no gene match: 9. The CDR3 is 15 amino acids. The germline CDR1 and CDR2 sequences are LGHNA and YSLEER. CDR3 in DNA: TGCGCCAGCAGCCGAGAGTTCGGGACAGTCTATGGCTACACCTTC. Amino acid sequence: CASSREFGTVYGYTF.

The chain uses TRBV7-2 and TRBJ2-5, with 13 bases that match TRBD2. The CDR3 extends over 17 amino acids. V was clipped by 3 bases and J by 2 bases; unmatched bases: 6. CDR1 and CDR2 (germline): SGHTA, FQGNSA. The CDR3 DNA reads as TGTGCCAGCAGCTTCCGGACTAGCGGGGGCCAACAAGAGACCCAGTACTTC. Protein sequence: CASSFRTSGGQQETQYF.